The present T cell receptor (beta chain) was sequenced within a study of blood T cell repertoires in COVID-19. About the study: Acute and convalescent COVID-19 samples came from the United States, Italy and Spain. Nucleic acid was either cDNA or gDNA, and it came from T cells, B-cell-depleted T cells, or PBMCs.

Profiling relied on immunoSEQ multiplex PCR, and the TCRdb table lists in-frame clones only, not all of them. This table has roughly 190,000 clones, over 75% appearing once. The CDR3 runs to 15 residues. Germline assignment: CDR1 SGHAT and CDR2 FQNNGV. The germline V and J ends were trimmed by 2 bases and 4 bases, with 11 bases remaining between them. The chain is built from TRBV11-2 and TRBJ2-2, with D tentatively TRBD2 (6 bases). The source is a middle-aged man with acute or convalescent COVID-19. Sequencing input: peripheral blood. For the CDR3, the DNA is TGTGCCAGCAGCTTACGGGAGACGGTCACCGGGGAGCTGTTTTTT. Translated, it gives CASSLRETVTGELFF. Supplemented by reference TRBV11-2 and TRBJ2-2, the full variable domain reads EAGVAQSPRYKIIEKRQSVAFWCNPISGHATLYWYQQILGQGPKLLIQFQNNGVVDDSQLPKDRFSAERLKGVDSTLKIQPAKLEDSAVYLCASSLRETVTGELFFGEGSRLTVL.